The clone carrying this T cell receptor (beta chain) was detected a few times. Its cognate antigen is unknown. Drawn from each donor were 8.5 to 10 milliliters of peripheral blood. The source of the sample is a study of blood T cells in healthy people across ages. Through a sample-barcoded 5' primer and a J-beta primer mix, a second PCR was run for roughly 6 to 12 cycles. TCRdb recomputed calls from the 5' RACE reads with MiXCR, one row per CDR3 protein. The sample contains approximately 1,000,000 distinct CDR3 sequences, 40% to 45% of which appear only once. Study-wide points: The donors' CMV status was not determined, possibly confounding changes in expanded clonotypes. Donors of long life had a larger count of naive CD4+ cells and greater diversity than aged donors. Diversity of TCR beta per million T cells declined in a roughly linear way with age.

Trimming took off 1 base at V and 5 bases at J, with 15 bases between the two ends. The CDR3 length is 15 residues. Per the germline V gene, CDR1 is SGHTA and CDR2 is FQGNSA. The TCR was taken from a woman in her fifties or sixties in good health. This chain joins TRBV7-2 and TRBJ2-7, with D possibly being TRBD1 or TRBD2 (5 bases each). Source material: blood. The CDR3 spells CASSLVGGTVHEQYF. The CDR3 DNA reads TGTGCCAGCAGCTTAGTGGGTGGGACCGTCCACGAGCAGTACTTC.